The clone carrying this TCR beta chain was picked up a small number of times. The target antigen is unknown. These data belong to a study of human T cells and chemical hapten exposure. Study summary: Sensitizing treatment utilized 2% DPC over a roughly 2 cm by roughly 2 cm portion of upper inner arm skin.

Germline CDR1 is LNHDA and CDR2 is SQIVND (reference sequence). CDR3 length equals 16 residues. Trimming removed 2 bases from V and 2 bases from J; junction bases left unmatched: 3. TCRdb called the RACE reads again in MiXCR, with one record for every CDR3 protein. Here the sample spans about 69,000 distinct CDR3 sequences, around 30% being singletons. General study findings and limits: Expanded TCRs made up significantly more big CDR3 similarity clusters than controls did.

Time point in this sample: patch test 1, 2 weeks after DPC sensitization. Sample treatment: therapeutic diphenylcyclopropenone sensitization with weekly scalp DPC. This sample comprised whole blood, obtained in connection with sensitization to the hapten diphenylcyclopropenone (DPC). The gene calls are TRBV19 and TRBJ2-6; 7 bases map to TRBD1. The TCR comes from a man between 40 and 49 years old with alopecia areata. Some clones in this sample may be carry-over from other donors' samples. CDR3 bases: TGTGCCAGTAGTATAAAGGGGGCTACTGGGGCCAACGTCCTGACTTTC. This sequence encodes CASSIKGATGANVLTF.